This T cell receptor beta chain emerged from a study of T cell responses to AZD1222 COVID-19 vaccine (dated by TCRdb to the early 2020s). With regard to the full study: A total of 230 to 250 trial participants underwent TCR sequencing, of whom 207 had received two doses of AZD1222 and around 25 had received two doses of the MenACWY control vaccine. Enrollment into the trials was organized by age into subgroups of 18-55, 56-69 and 70-plus years, and those subgroups contained approximately 150, 30 and 60 TCR-sequenced participants, respectively. General findings and caveats noted by the study authors: Participants were mostly white British and included more females than males, and it was suggested by the authors that clonal diversity may have been underestimated. CD4 TCRs associated with the vaccine covered the entire spike protein, and the dominant responses were in regions 160-218 and 743-854. The 56-69-year group was small, and its depth increase did not reach significance, likely because of low power. Epitopes outside the regions mutated in the B.1.351 and B.1.1.7 variants were reportedly recognized by nearly half of the unique spike-specific TCRs. Because no day 14 peak-response samples were available, the repertoires could be characterized only after the peak T cell response. Only 5 to 7 AZD1222 recipients were SARS-CoV-2 seropositive at baseline, limiting conclusions about previously exposed vaccinees. After two AZD1222 doses, spike-specific TCR breadth and depth were significantly higher than at day 0 and than in MenACWY recipients.

The CDR3 regions of human TCRbeta chains were analyzed by immunosequencing. The paper's data handling went like this. Repertoire TCRs were checked for matches against a reference library of SARS-CoV-2-specific TCRs that had been generated using the MIRA antigen-specificity platform. Breadth was defined as the fraction of unique TCRs that were SARS-CoV-2-associated. Depth was defined as the fraction of total T cells that were SARS-CoV-2-associated. Each spike-specific TCR was assigned to its reactive spike region and to a CD4 or CD8 class using the MIRA data. Log10-transformed breadth and depth values were compared by one-way ANOVA with Sidak's multiple comparisons tests. The clones in this table, taken by TCRdb from immuneACCESS, are in-frame only. Not every clone is retained; where verified, under half of the shortfall comes from an unresolved V gene, and the cause of the rest is unknown. The DNA gave D and trimming, while V, J and clone size come from that table. The sample data list tens of thousands of clones, and around three quarters of these were observed just once. The ten largest clones add up to more than 3% of the sample.

The germline V gene (reference sequence) provides CDR1 LNHDA and CDR2 SQIVND. From the cysteine through the phenylalanine, the CDR3 covers 13 amino acids. The read is trimmed to its CDR3 DNA, 39 bases read in frame from base 1. Between the V and J ends, shortened by 9 bases and 5 bases respectively, the junction contains 11 bases. This clone was counted only a few times. No cognate antigen has been identified for it. No qualities accompany the bases; no much larger clone lies one base away. This specimen's time point label, per the study, means: about 28 days (+/-7) after the second vaccine dose. AZD1222 recipients whose second dose came at about 4 weeks and those whose second dose came at about 12 weeks were combined into one group, since spike-specific TCR depth and breadth did not differ between the two schedules. Vaccinee samples came from UK trials COV001 and COV002, including a single-blind randomized controlled phase 2/3 trial of AZD1222 (ChAdOx1 nCoV-19) in healthy adults. Trial participant PBMC samples were collected at day 0 and day 28 after the second dose for TCRbeta chain sequencing.

The chain is made from TRBV19 and TRBJ1-6; perhaps TRBD1 is the D gene, with 6 bases matching. The receptor was derived from an adult who received the AZD1222 COVID-19 vaccine. The sequencing used peripheral blood, collected 28 days after the second AZD1222 dose. The bases read TGTGCCAGCACAGGGTGGGATAATTCACCCCTCCACTTT. Its product reads: CASTGWDNSPLHF.